The rows below give T cell receptor beta chains drawn from one sample of a study of cytomegalovirus exposure and HLA in healthy donors. Profiling relied on immunoSEQ multiplex PCR, and the TCRdb table lists in-frame clones only, not all of them. The repertoire holds under 350,000 clones, with just over 85% as singletons. The material sequenced was PBMCs. The receptor set was obtained from a woman between 18 and 29 years old in good health and CMV-seronegative. Each CDR3 is given with its conserved first and last residue. The D gene is left open where the match is weak. The size field is filled for only some rows; it gives once, few, many or a size class.

abundance,j_gene,d_gene,v_gene,CDR3aa,CDR3nt
-,TRBJ2-2,-,TRBV5-1,CASSRRPSGVSTGELFF,TGCGCCAGCAGCCGTAGGCCGAGTGGAGTCAGCACCGGGGAGCTGTTTTTT
-,TRBJ1-2,-,TRBV7-2,CASGQFRYTF,TGTGCCAGCGGTCAGTTTCGCTACACCTTC
-,TRBJ1-1,TRBD1,TRBV30,CAWGQVFAEAFF,TGTGCCTGGGGACAGGTCTTCGCTGAAGCTTTCTTT
few,TRBJ2-7,TRBD2,TRBV7-9,CASSLGLAGDTQYF,TGTGCCAGCAGCTTAGGGCTAGCGGGGGACACGCAGTACTTC
-,TRBJ2-2,TRBD1,TRBV5-6,CASSLVDRGGTGELFF,TGTGCCAGCAGCTTGGTAGACAGGGGAGGCACCGGGGAGCTGTTTTTT
-,TRBJ2-3,TRBD2,TRBV5-4,CASTPGASGRAGTQYF,TGTGCCAGCACCCCGGGGGCTAGCGGGAGGGCTGGTACGCAGTATTTT
-,TRBJ2-7,-,TRBV2,CASSADNNEQYF,TGTGCCAGCAGTGCAGACAACAACGAGCAGTACTTC
few,TRBJ1-1,-,TRBV28,CASSSYDRMNTEAFF,TGTGCCAGCAGTTCCTATGACAGAATGAACACTGAAGCTTTCTTT
-,TRBJ2-1,-,TRBV7-2,CASRLGGGDEQFF,TGTGCCAGCAGACTCGGGGGAGGCGATGAGCAGTTCTTC
-,TRBJ2-7,TRBD2,TRBV9,CASSAGLAGSEQYF,TGTGCCAGCAGCGCGGGACTAGCGGGAAGCGAGCAGTACTTC
-,TRBJ2-5,TRBD2,TRBV7-2,CASSSGLAEQETQYF,TGTGCCAGCAGCTCGGGACTAGCGGAACAAGAGACCCAGTACTTC
-,TRBJ2-2,TRBD2,TRBV30,CAWSYGGKLTTSGRGNTGELFF,TGTGCCTGGAGTTACGGAGGGAAACTAACTACTAGCGGGAGGGGCAACACCGGGGAGCTGTTTTTT
once,TRBJ2-4,TRBD1,TRBV7-2,CASSSDRGTTLAKNIQYF,TGTGCCAGCAGCTCCGACAGGGGTACCACTCTAGCCAAAAACATTCAGTACTTC
-,TRBJ2-7,-,TRBV6-6,CASSYDSDEQYF,TGTGCCAGCAGTTACGACAGTGACGAGCAGTACTTC
-,TRBJ2-3,-,TRBV10-2,CASSRDTQYF,TGCGCCAGCAGCCGAGATACGCAGTATTTT
few,TRBJ1-2,TRBD1,TRBV7-2,CASSSGTGVGYTF,TGTGCCAGCAGTTCCGGGACAGGGGTGGGCTACACCTTC